This entry features one T cell receptor (beta chain) sequence. Profiling relied on immunoSEQ multiplex PCR, and the TCRdb table lists in-frame clones only, not all of them. The repertoire has roughly 81,000 clones, around 86% of them found once; the top ten carry approximately 4.6%. The sample is drawn from a study of technical replicates of blood from a few donors. The clonotype was recovered from a human donor in good health. Some clones in this sample may be carry-over from other donors' samples. The sample comprised PBMCs.

This CDR3 reads CASSPQGADTQYF. CDR3 coding DNA: TGTGCCAGCTCACCACAGGGAGCAGATACGCAGTATTTT. V is TRBV18 and J is TRBJ2-3; D possibly corresponds to TRBD2 (5 bases). The germline CDR1 and CDR2 sequences are KGHSH and LQKENI. The CDR3 loop spans 13 amino acids. Trimming stripped 1 base from V and 4 bases from J, with 6 bases between.